This passage covers 24 T cell receptor beta chains from one sample sequenced in a study of blood T cell repertoires in COVID-19. Some clones are missing from TCRdb's copy, which holds only in-frame ones; the method was immunoSEQ multiplex PCR. Of 150,000 to 200,000 clones in the sample, approximately 81% are singletons; the top ten hold roughly 20%. Sequenced input: PBMCs or T cells enriched from blood (not recorded which). Every receptor here comes from a man in his 60s who had recovered from COVID-19.

The chain joins TRBV5-1 to TRBJ2-7; TRBD2 might be the D (6 bases). There are 14 residues in the CDR3. The V end lost 4 bases, the J end lost 3 bases, and 14 bases lay between the germline ends. The V gene's germline CDR1 is SGHRS and CDR2 YFSETQ. CDR3 region: CASSAGLRVYEQYF. In DNA, the CDR3 is TGCGCCAGCAGCGCAGGACTACGAGTCTACGAGCAGTACTTC.

The rearrangement uses TRBV28 and TRBJ1-1; possibly TRBD1 for D (5 bases). Trimming pared 6 bases from V and 5 bases from J, leaving 22 bases between. Per germline, CDR1 MDHEN and CDR2 SYDVKM. The CDR3 is 16 residues long. Here the CDR3 reads CASSLGPFTRGTEAFF. The CDR3 nucleotides read TGTGCCAGCAGCCTGGGGCCCTTTACACGTGGAACTGAAGCTTTCTTT.

The chain is built from TRBV2 and TRBJ1-2; D remains ambiguous. V was pared by 10 bases and J by 6 bases, with 21 bases between. The V gene's germline CDR1 is SNHLY and CDR2 FYNNEI. This CDR3 has 14 residues. The CDR3 spells CATFLLTAVDGYTF. CDR3 DNA sequence: TGTGCCACCTTTCTTCTGACCGCGGTAGATGGCTACACCTTC.

This chain joins TRBV5-6 and TRBJ1-2; D remains ambiguous. Trimming stripped 2 bases from V and 4 bases from J, with 15 bases between. Germline V lookup: CDR1 SGHDT, CDR2 YYEEEE. The CDR3 sequence is 15 residues long. The CDR3 is CASSFPGAEGYGYTF. As DNA, the CDR3 is TGTGCCAGCAGCTTTCCAGGAGCAGAGGGCTATGGCTACACCTTC.

The V call is TRBV11-3, the J call TRBJ1-4; D is unresolved. Germline V gene lookup returns CDR1 SGHNT and CDR2 YENEEA. CDR3 length equals 15 residues. The V and J ends lost 5 bases and 4 bases respectively, with 14 bases between them. The CDR3 nucleotides read TGTGCCAGCAGCCGACCGGGAGGACGTAATGAAAAACTGTTTTTT. As protein: CASSRPGGRNEKLFF. Supplemented by reference TRBV11-3 and TRBJ1-4, the full variable domain reads EAGVVQSPRYKIIEKKQPVAFWCNPISGHNTLYWYLQNLGQGPELLIRYENEEAVDDSQLPKDRFSAERLKGVDSTLKIQPAELGDSAVYLCASSRPGGRNEKLFFGSGTQLSVL.

The genes are TRBV7-8 and TRBJ1-5; no clear D. V shed 5 bases and J shed 2 bases, with 10 bases lying between them. There are 14 residues in the CDR3. Germline lookup yields CDR1 SGHVS and CDR2 FQNEAQ. CDR3 loop: CASSPTRGNQPQHF. CDR3 nucleotides: TGTGCCAGCAGCCCTACTAGAGGCAATCAGCCCCAGCATTTT.

The chain joins TRBV2 to TRBJ2-1, with D possibly being TRBD2 (5 bases). The CDR3 has 15 residues. Germline CDR1 is SNHLY and CDR2 is FYNNEI. The V and J ends lost 7 bases and 5 bases respectively, with 18 bases between them. CDR3 nucleotides: TGTGCCAGCAAAAGGATACTAACGGGAAACAATGAGCAGTTCTTC. Protein product: CASKRILTGNNEQFF.

This clone was seen once. The V and J genes are TRBV7-2 and TRBJ2-1, with D hard to call. The CDR3 length is 15 residues. The ends were cut back, 2 bases at V and 0 bases at J, with 8 bases in the middle. Per the germline V gene, CDR1 is SGHTA and CDR2 is FQGNSA. Here the CDR3 DNA reads TGTGCCAGCAGCTTATGGGCCCGCTCCTACAATGAGCAGTTCTTC. Translated: CASSLWARSYNEQFF.

This clone was seen only a few times. The chain employs TRBV28 and TRBJ1-1, with D possibly TRBD1 on 6 matching bases. The CDR3 covers 14 residues. CDR1 is MDHEN, CDR2 SYDVKM, per germline. V was pared by 7 bases and J by 3 bases, with 15 bases between. The chain's CDR3 is CASKPPGVDTEAFF. DNA for the CDR3: TGTGCCAGCAAACCTCCAGGGGTGGACACTGAAGCTTTCTTT.

The chain couples TRBV2 to TRBJ1-5; the D is unclear. CDR3 length: 14 residues. Trimming removed 4 bases from V and 1 base from J, with 8 bases in between. CDR1 is SNHLY and CDR2 is FYNNEI in the germline V gene. The CDR3 loop is CASSAGRSNQPQHF. The CDR3 region has the DNA TGTGCCAGCAGTGCCGGTCGGAGCAATCAGCCCCAGCATTTT.

The gene calls are TRBV28 and TRBJ2-7, with 8 bases aligning to TRBD2. V shed 8 bases, J shed 4 bases, and the junction held 16 bases outside the gene matches. The CDR3 extends over 16 amino acids. Germline V lookup: CDR1 MDHEN, CDR2 SYDVKM. The CDR3 DNA is TGTGCCAGCGGAAGTTTAGGCGCTAGCGGGCCTTACGAGCAGTACTTC. This codes for CASGSLGASGPYEQYF.

Only one count was recorded for this clone. V gene TRBV19 combines with J gene TRBJ2-1; TRBD2 matches at 10 bases. Looked up from germline, CDR1 is LNHDA and CDR2 is SQIVND (reference sequence). Trimming took 7 bases from V and 4 from J; bases not matched to a gene: 7. CDR3 length: 15 residues. The chain's CDR3 is CASTPGLATYNEQFF. CDR3 in DNA: TGTGCCAGTACCCCGGGACTAGCGACGTACAATGAGCAGTTCTTC. The variable domain in full, completed from reference TRBV19 and TRBJ2-1, reads DGGITQSPKYLFRKEGQNVTLSCEQNLNHDAMYWYRQDPGQGLRLIYYSQIVNDFQKGDIAEGYSVSREKKESFPLTVTSAQKNPTAFYLCASTPGLATYNEQFFGPGTRLTVL.

The J gene is TRBJ1-3, the V gene TRBV4-1; D perhaps matches TRBD1 (6 bases). The CDR3 runs to 15 residues. V gave up 0 bases and J gave up 7 bases, with 13 bases separating them. Germline assignment: CDR1 MGHRA and CDR2 YSYEKL. CDR3 in DNA: TGCGCCAGCAGCCAAGAGGGGGCTGAGAGTAACACCATATATTTT. Amino acid sequence: CASSQEGAESNTIYF.

The chain carries TRBV5-1 and TRBJ2-5, with TRBD2 matching over 12 bases. V lost 4 bases to trimming and J lost 4 bases; unmatched junction nucleotides: 2. This CDR3 is built from 14 residues. Germline CDR1 is SGHRS and CDR2 is YFSETQ. Here the CDR3 reads CASSRGLAGETQYF. DNA of the CDR3: TGCGCCAGCAGCCGGGGACTAGCGGGAGAGACCCAGTACTTC.

J is TRBJ1-2 and V is TRBV6-5; a weak D match, TRBD1 (6 bases). CDR1 MNHEY and CDR2 SVGAGI come from the germline V gene. The CDR3 covers 15 residues. V was pared by 0 bases and J by 8 bases, with 16 bases between. For the CDR3, the DNA is TGTGCCAGCAGTTACTCGAGCCAGATAGGGGGAGGCTACACCTTC. Translation: CASSYSSQIGGGYTF.

The gene calls are TRBV6-5 and TRBJ1-4, with D unclear. V was pared by 6 bases and J by 0 bases, with 11 bases between. This CDR3 is built from 15 residues. CDR1 is MNHEY, CDR2 SVGAGI, per germline. The CDR3 nucleotides read TGTGCCAGCAGCTTAGAGCGGGCAACTAATGAAAAACTGTTTTTT. This translates into CASSLERATNEKLFF.

This clone was counted a single time. The chain carries TRBV14 and TRBJ1-1; D perhaps matches TRBD1 (5 bases). The CDR3 is 15 residues long. The germline V gene encodes CDR1 SGHDN and CDR2 FVKESK. Trimming cost V 5 bases and J 6 bases, with 19 bases left between them. The CDR3 region has the DNA TGTGCCAGCAGCTACCTGAAGGGGCCGGCCTCTGAAGCTTTCTTT. Protein: CASSYLKGPASEAFF.

The rearrangement joins TRBV30 to TRBJ2-2, with D possibly being TRBD1 (5 bases). The ends were cut back, 3 bases at V and 1 base at J, with 12 bases in the middle. The CDR3 consists of 15 residues. Per germline, CDR1 GTSNPN and CDR2 SVGIG (reference sequence). The CDR3 protein is CAWRRQGLNTGELFF. The CDR3 DNA is TGTGCCTGGAGGCGGCAGGGATTGAACACCGGGGAGCTGTTTTTT.

This chain joins TRBV2 and TRBJ2-2; possible D gene TRBD1, 5 bases. This CDR3 has 15 residues. Germline V gene sequence: CDR1 SNHLY, CDR2 FYNNEI. Trimming removed 3 bases from V and 6 bases from J, with 14 bases in between. This CDR3 reads CASSDDRGRSGELFF. The DNA of the CDR3 is TGTGCCAGCAGTGACGACAGAGGACGTTCCGGGGAGCTGTTTTTT.

The CDR3 nucleotides read TGTGCCAGCAGAGTGTTGCTGGGCAATTCACCCCTCCACTTT. It encodes CASRVLLGNSPLHF. This chain uses TRBV4-2 with TRBJ1-6; D not resolved. V was clipped by 6 bases and J by 7 bases, with 13 bases between them. The CDR3 spans 14 residues. Germline CDR1 LGHNA, CDR2 YNFKEQ.

The rearrangement joins TRBV5-5 to TRBJ2-3, with 8 bases lining up with TRBD1. Germline CDR1 and CDR2: SGHKS and YYEKEE (reference sequence). Trimming took 3 bases from V and 4 from J; bases not matched to a gene: 16. CDR3 length: 18 residues. The CDR3 DNA reads as TGTGCCAGCAGCTCAGCCGGGACAGGTGGATTCTCGGCAGATACGCAGTATTTT. Protein product: CASSSAGTGGFSADTQYF. Variable domain in full (rest from reference TRBV5-5 and TRBJ2-3): DAGVTQSPTHLIKTRGQQVTLRCSPISGHKSVSWYQQVLGQGPQFIFQYYEKEERGRGNFPDRFSARQFPNYSSELNVNALLLGDSALYLCASSSAGTGGFSADTQYFGPGTRLTVL.

This clone was counted a few times. V usage is TRBV5-1 and J usage is TRBJ2-2; D is unclear. Per germline, CDR1 SGHRS and CDR2 YFSETQ. The CDR3 spans 15 residues. Trimming shortened V by 0 bases and J by 6 bases, and 12 bases separated the two germline ends. The DNA of the CDR3 is TGCGCCAGCAGCTTGGCGACAAATCAAGCCGGGGAGCTGTTTTTT. This codes for CASSLATNQAGELFF.

Many counts were recorded for this clone. The chain has TRBV11-2 and TRBJ2-3, with D perhaps matching TRBD1 (5 bases). Germline values: CDR1 SGHAT, CDR2 FQNNGV. V lost 1 base and J lost 2, with 10 bases in between. The CDR3 is 15 residues long. DNA for the CDR3: TGTGCCAGCAGCTTAGTAGTTGGACACACAGATACGCAGTATTTT. Amino acids: CASSLVVGHTDTQYF. Full variable domain (rest looked up from reference TRBV11-2 and TRBJ2-3): EAGVAQSPRYKIIEKRQSVAFWCNPISGHATLYWYQQILGQGPKLLIQFQNNGVVDDSQLPKDRFSAERLKGVDSTLKIQPAKLEDSAVYLCASSLVVGHTDTQYFGPGTRLTVL.

The CDR3 nucleotides read TGTGCCTGGAGTGCGAGTGAACATACGCAGTATTTT. Its protein product is CAWSASEHTQYF. This chain joins TRBV30 and TRBJ2-3; D is unresolved. CDR3 length: 12 amino acids. Germline V gives CDR1 GTSNPN, CDR2 SVGIG (reference sequence). V dropped 1 base and J dropped 7 bases, with 9 bases sitting between them.